This TCR beta chain was found in a study of CD8+ T cells in alopecia areata. Whole-study results and caveats: Alopecia totalis/universalis scalp especially showed more expanded CD8+ clones than normal scalp. Numerous clones, expanded in lesions, remained in scalp and blood during tofacitinib. Scalp clonality dropped significantly under tofacitinib, as did expanded CD8+ top-100 clones.

The germline CDR1 and CDR2 sequences are SGDLS and YYNGEE. The J segment lost 9 bases and the V segment lost 3 bases, leaving 8 bases of the junction unmatched. The CDR3 runs to 14 residues. The sample holds one count of this clone. The antigen is undetermined. Noted treatment: oral pan-JAK inhibitor, 5-10 mg twice daily. The authors extracted RNA and reverse transcribed it into cDNA as the sequencing template. This table comes from immunoSEQ multiplex PCR, and its TCRdb copy is limited to in-frame clones, with some not included. The sample shows under 250,000 clones, under 60% of them seen only once. This clonotype originated in a human donor with alopecia areata. The source material was CD4+ T cells sorted from blood, sampled at week 4, from a patient treated with tofacitinib. The chain combines TRBV9 with TRBJ2-1; 8 bases map to TRBD2. CDR3 DNA: TGTGCCAGCAGCGAAGCGGGGGCGCACCGTGAGCAGTTCTTC. Protein sequence: CASSEAGAHREQFF.